This section outlines one T cell receptor beta chain sequence together with its context. Noted time point: peripheral blood 6 weeks after treatment start. The data originate from a study of PD-L1 blockade in urothelial cancer. The wider study: The analyses of blood took place 3 weeks (second dose) and 6 weeks after treatment start. Blood samples contained a median approximately 140,000 T cells.

The templates were synthetic TCR analogs, and they were spiked into each PCR. TCRdb's copy holds only in-frame clones and misses some; the assay was immunoSEQ multiplex PCR. The sample yields around 45,000 clones, 80% to 90% seen once. In germline, CDR1 is SGHRS, CDR2 YFSETQ. The CDR3 has 15 residues. With V trimmed by 2 bases and J by 3 bases, 7 bases remained unmatched. The sequences come from PBMCs, collected around atezolizumab (anti-PD-L1) treatment. The chain employs TRBV5-1 and TRBJ2-7; 8 positions agree with TRBD2. The receptor comes from a man aged 60 to 75 with urothelial cancer. As DNA, the CDR3 is TGCGCCAGCAGCTTAGGCGGGGGGACCTACTACGAGCAGTACTTC. Its protein is CASSLGGGTYYEQYF.